This T cell receptor beta chain emerged from a study of cytomegalovirus exposure and HLA in healthy donors. The study, taken as a whole, reports: DRB1 had the most TCR associations and HLA-C the fewest, a later analysis found, with rates varying by HLA locus.

60 Vbeta and 13 Jbeta primers were used in PCR. Here immunoSEQ multiplex PCR was the method, and the copy in TCRdb shows in-frame clones only, minus some. Here the sample spans around 140,000 clones, 60% to 85% being singletons. About this clone itself: The antigen remains unidentified.

This CDR3 has 15 residues. Germline V lookup: CDR1 MNHEY, CDR2 SVGAGI. The ends lost 3 bases at V and 0 bases at J; junction bases unmatched: 2. The rearrangement joins TRBV6-5 to TRBJ2-1; 7 bases fit TRBD1. Sequenced: PBMCs. This TCR was sampled from a man aged 25-40 years in good health and CMV-seronegative. The CDR3 DNA is TGTGCCAGCAGTTATACAGGGGTCTCCTACAATGAGCAGTTCTTC. Amino acid sequence: CASSYTGVSYNEQFF.